This passage covers 7 T cell receptor beta chains from one sample sequenced in a study of control samples from healthy donors and cancer patients. Sequencing was performed with immunoSEQ multiplex PCR; in TCRdb, only in-frame clones are kept and a portion is missing. This table has around 70,000 clones, over 90% appearing once. The sequencing sample was made of blood. Every receptor here comes from a young woman in good health.

The V call is TRBV9, the J call TRBJ1-1; no firm D call. Trimming left V 3 bases short and J 5 bases short, with 11 bases between. This CDR3 spans 13 amino acids. Germline loops: CDR1 SGDLS, CDR2 YYNGEE. The CDR3 DNA reads as TGTGCCAGCAGCGGAGGGTCACGAACTGAAGCTTTCTTT. This translates into CASSGGSRTEAFF.

The J gene is TRBJ2-1, the V gene TRBV24-1; D gene unclear. This CDR3 comprises 11 residues. The V end lost 5 bases, the J end lost 9 bases, and 7 bases lay between the germline ends. Germline CDR1 KGHDR, CDR2 SFDVKD. The CDR3 sequence is CATSVIGEQFF. The CDR3 DNA reads TGTGCCACCAGTGTGATAGGTGAGCAGTTCTTC.

This rearrangement joins TRBV5-1 to TRBJ2-7; D not certain. The CDR3 spans 14 residues. Per germline, CDR1 SGHRS and CDR2 YFSETQ. The V end was cut by 5 bases, the J end by 5 bases, with 17 bases between. In nucleotides, the CDR3 is TGCGCCAGCAGAATCGGCCATGATTCGGACGAGCAGTACTTC. Amino acids: CASRIGHDSDEQYF.

The chain uses TRBV30 and TRBJ2-2, with 7 bases identical to TRBD1. The J segment lost 3 bases and the V segment lost 7 bases, leaving 8 bases of the junction unmatched. Germline CDR1 and CDR2: GTSNPN and SVGIG (reference sequence). The CDR3 sequence is 14 residues long. This chain's CDR3 is CAFPGTDYTGELFF. As DNA, the CDR3 is TGTGCCTTTCCCGGGACAGATTACACCGGGGAGCTGTTTTTT. The full variable domain, rest sourced from reference TRBV30 and TRBJ2-2, is SQTIHQWPATLVQPVGSPLSLECTVEGTSNPNLYWYRQAAGRGLQLLFYSVGIGQISSEVPQNLSASRPQDRQFILSSKKLLLSDSGFYLCAFPGTDYTGELFFGEGSRLTVL.

The chain recombines TRBV28 with TRBJ2-7; 9 bases are shared with TRBD1. The CDR3 sequence is 12 residues long. Germline CDR1 reads MDHEN; CDR2 reads SYDVKM. The J segment lost 6 bases and the V segment lost 8 bases, leaving 5 bases of the junction unmatched. The CDR3 is CASGDREREQYF. Written as DNA, the CDR3 is TGTGCCAGCGGGGACAGGGAACGCGAGCAGTACTTC.

The chain employs TRBV6-5 and TRBJ1-4, with D maybe TRBD1 (5 bases). V was cut by 6 bases and J by 4 bases, with 12 bases left in between. The CDR3 has 14 amino acids. Germline loops: CDR1 MNHEY, CDR2 SVGAGI. CDR3 residues: CASRDSLGNEKLFF. CDR3 sequence (DNA): TGTGCCAGCAGAGACAGTCTTGGTAATGAAAAACTGTTTTTT.

The genes are TRBV2 and TRBJ2-6; D call uncertain. The CDR3 covers 14 residues. Per germline, CDR1 SNHLY and CDR2 FYNNEI. Trimming cost V 3 bases and J 2 bases, with 5 bases left between them. The CDR3 DNA is TGTGCCAGCAGTGATCGTACTGGGGCCAACGTCCTGACTTTC. Protein: CASSDRTGANVLTF.